This T cell receptor (beta chain) stems from a study of T cell repertoires in cytomegalovirus infection. Across the whole study: Used in the study were CMV epitopes, some recently identified and HLA-C-restricted, others well-studied and HLA-B-restricted.

Concerning this clonotype: As yet, its antigen is unknown.

TCRdb reprocessed the reads with MiXCR, giving one entry per CDR3 protein. The sample comprises around 570,000 distinct CDR3 sequences, under 45% of which are singletons, and about half rests with the top ten. The CDR3 extends over 14 amino acids. Germline CDR1 reads SGHAT; CDR2 reads FQNNGV. V was cut by 3 bases and J by 4 bases, with 11 bases left in between. The TCR was taken from a human donor in good health (CMV status not recorded). Some clones in this sample may be carry-over from other donors' samples. V gene TRBV11-2 combines with J gene TRBJ2-3; D perhaps matches TRBD2 (6 bases). Source: cultured PBMCs, taken from culture after CMV antigen stimulation. The CDR3 DNA reads TGTGCCAGCAGCTTTTTCGGCGGGGCAGATACGCAGTATTTT. Amino acids: CASSFFGGADTQYF. The full variable domain, completed using reference TRBV11-2 and TRBJ2-3, is EAGVAQSPRYKIIEKRQSVAFWCNPISGHATLYWYQQILGQGPKLLIQFQNNGVVDDSQLPKDRFSAERLKGVDSTLKIQPAKLEDSAVYLCASSFFGGADTQYFGPGTRLTVL.